These 10 T cell receptor beta chains were all obtained from the same sample, sequenced in a study of blood T cell repertoires in COVID-19. The protocol was immunoSEQ multiplex PCR, while the TCRdb copy is restricted to in-frame clones and leaves out a portion. The sample shows some 130,000 clones, roughly 79% of them seen only once. The sample comprised peripheral blood. The receptor source for this set is a woman aged 60-75 years with active or convalescent COVID-19.

The rearrangement joins TRBV20-1 to TRBJ2-2, with 7 positions matching TRBD2. The CDR3 loop spans 16 amino acids. V gave up 3 bases and J gave up 7 bases; unmatched junction bases: 14. Germline assignment: CDR1 DFQATT and CDR2 SNEGSKA (reference sequence). CDR3 in DNA: TGCAGTGCTAGTATCGGCGGGAGCGCTTGGGGCGGGGAGCTGTTTTTT. Translating it yields CSASIGGSAWGGELFF.

This clone has more than one count but fewer than ten. V usage is TRBV6-1 and J usage is TRBJ2-2; 7 bases match TRBD1. The CDR3 length is 17 residues. The V segment lost 2 bases and the J segment 2 bases; nucleotides outside the gene matches: 8. Germline values: CDR1 MNHNS, CDR2 SASEGT. CDR3 coding DNA: TGTGCCAGCAGTGAATTGACAGGGTGGACTAACACCGGGGAGCTGTTTTTT. Protein: CASSELTGWTNTGELFF.

The sample holds a few counts of this clone. The J gene is TRBJ1-2, the V gene TRBV28, with D tentatively TRBD1 (5 bases). The CDR3 consists of 13 residues. V lost 6 bases to trimming and J lost 4 bases, with 12 bases between them. Germline CDR1 MDHEN, CDR2 SYDVKM. The CDR3 region has the DNA TGTGCCAGCAGGGGGCAGGGTCCCTATGGCTACACCTTC. This translates into CASRGQGPYGYTF.

V gene TRBV10-1 combines with J gene TRBJ2-1; 7 bases line up with TRBD2. The junction had 8 bases not matched to a gene; V was cut back by 0 bases and J by 15 bases. The CDR3 has 13 amino acids. CDR1 is WNHNN, CDR2 SYGVQD, per germline (reference sequence). The CDR3 loop is CASSESGGEQPFF. CDR3 DNA: TGCGCCAGCAGTGAGTCGGGGGGGGAGCAACCGTTCTTC.

The CDR3 nucleotides are TGTGCCAGCAGCAGAGACAGGGGAGGCTATGGCTACACCTTC. Its protein product is CASSRDRGGYGYTF. The rearrangement uses TRBV3-1 (or the pseudogene TRBV3-2) and TRBJ1-2; 8 bases are shared with TRBD1. The CDR3 sequence is 14 residues long. Per germline, CDR1 LGHDT and CDR2 YNNKEL (reference sequence). Germline trimming cut 5 bases from V and 4 bases from J; bases unmatched to any gene: 6.

The chain combines TRBV19 with TRBJ2-3, with D maybe TRBD2 (5 bases). Germline V CDR1 and CDR2: LNHDA, SQIVND (reference sequence). There are 15 residues in the CDR3. Trimming removed 6 bases at V and 5 bases at J, with 18 bases between. For the CDR3, the DNA is TGTGCCAGTAGCCCCTCTCCAGGACTCGGAGATACGCAGTATTTT. This sequence encodes CASSPSPGLGDTQYF. Supplemented by reference TRBV19 and TRBJ2-3, the full variable domain reads DGGITQSPKYLFRKEGQNVTLSCEQNLNHDAMYWYRQDPGQGLRLIYYSQIVNDFQKGDIAEGYSVSREKKESFPLTVTSAQKNPTAFYLCASSPSPGLGDTQYFGPGTRLTVL.

Only one count was recorded for this clone. This chain joins TRBV7-9 and TRBJ2-7; D may be TRBD1 (6 bases). CDR1 and CDR2 from the germline V gene are SEHNR and FQNEAQ (reference sequence). CDR3 size: 13 residues. Trimming pared 3 bases from V and 6 bases from J, leaving 12 bases between. CDR3 in DNA: TGTGCCAGCAGCTTTTCCACAGGGTTCGAGCAGTACTTC. It yields the protein CASSFSTGFEQYF.

The chain recombines TRBV5-6 with TRBJ1-1, with 7 bases aligning to TRBD1. The CDR3 is made up of 13 amino acids. Germline-derived CDR1 and CDR2 are SGHDT and YYEEEE. The trim removed 5 bases at V and 6 bases at J, leaving 7 bases unmatched. The chain's CDR3 is CASRRQGGSEAFF. The DNA of the CDR3 is TGTGCCAGCAGACGACAGGGAGGCTCTGAAGCTTTCTTT. Variable domain in full (rest from reference TRBV5-6 and TRBJ1-1): DAGVTQSPTHLIKTRGQQVTLRCSPKSGHDTVSWYQQALGQGPQFIFQYYEEEERQRGNFPDRFSGHQFPNYSSELNVNALLLGDSALYLCASRRQGGSEAFFGQGTRLTVV.

The chain employs TRBV3-1 (or the pseudogene TRBV3-2) and TRBJ1-1, with 8 nucleotides matching TRBD1. This CDR3 is built from 14 residues. V lost 2 bases and J lost 12; bases outside the gene matches: 11. CDR1 is LGHDT and CDR2 is YNNKEL in the germline V gene (reference sequence). Written as DNA, the CDR3 is TGTGCCAGCAGCCAATCTGGACAGGGTGGTTTATCTTTCTTT. Its protein is CASSQSGQGGLSFF.

J is TRBJ2-7 and V is TRBV3-1 (or the pseudogene TRBV3-2); 8 positions agree with TRBD2. J was trimmed by 3 bases and V by 2 bases; bases with no gene match: 0. Germline values: CDR1 LGHDT, CDR2 YNNKEL (reference sequence). The CDR3 length is 13 residues. The CDR3 bases are TGTGCCAGCAGCCAACGGGGGGGCTACGAGCAGTACTTC. It codes for CASSQRGGYEQYF.